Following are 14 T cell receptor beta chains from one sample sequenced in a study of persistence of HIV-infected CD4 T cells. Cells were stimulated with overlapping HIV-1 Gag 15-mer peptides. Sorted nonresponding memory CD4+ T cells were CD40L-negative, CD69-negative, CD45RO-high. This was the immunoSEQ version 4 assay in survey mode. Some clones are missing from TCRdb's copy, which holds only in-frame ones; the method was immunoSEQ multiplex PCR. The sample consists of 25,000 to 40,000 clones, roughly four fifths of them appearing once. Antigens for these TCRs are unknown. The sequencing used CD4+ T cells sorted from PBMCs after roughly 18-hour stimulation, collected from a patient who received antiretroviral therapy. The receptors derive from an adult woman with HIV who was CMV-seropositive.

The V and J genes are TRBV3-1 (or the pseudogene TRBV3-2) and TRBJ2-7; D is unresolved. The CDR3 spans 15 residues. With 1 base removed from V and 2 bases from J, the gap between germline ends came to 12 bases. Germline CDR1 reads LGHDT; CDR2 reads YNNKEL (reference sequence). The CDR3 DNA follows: TGTGCCAGCAGCCAAGCGCAGAGGTACACCTACGAGCAGTACTTC. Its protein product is CASSQAQRYTYEQYF.

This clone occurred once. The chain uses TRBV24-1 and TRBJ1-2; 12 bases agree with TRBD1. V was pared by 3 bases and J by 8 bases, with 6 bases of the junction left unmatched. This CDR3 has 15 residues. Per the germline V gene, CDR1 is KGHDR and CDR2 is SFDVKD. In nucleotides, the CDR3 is TGTGCCACCAGTGATGGGGACAGGGGGCCGGGGGGCTACACCTTC. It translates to CATSDGDRGPGGYTF.

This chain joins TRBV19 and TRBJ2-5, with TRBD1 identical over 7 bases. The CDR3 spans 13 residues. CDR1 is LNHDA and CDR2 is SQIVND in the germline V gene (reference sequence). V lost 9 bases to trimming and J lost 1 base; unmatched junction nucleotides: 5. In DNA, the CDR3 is TGTGCCAGCGGACAGGTCTCCCAAGAGACCCAGTACTTC. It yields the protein CASGQVSQETQYF.

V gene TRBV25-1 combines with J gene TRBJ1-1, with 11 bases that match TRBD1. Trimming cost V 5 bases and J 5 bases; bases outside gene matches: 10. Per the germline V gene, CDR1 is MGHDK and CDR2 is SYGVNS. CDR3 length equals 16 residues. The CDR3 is CASSWGQGVLRTEAFF. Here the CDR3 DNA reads TGTGCCAGCAGTTGGGGACAGGGGGTGCTAAGGACTGAAGCTTTCTTT.

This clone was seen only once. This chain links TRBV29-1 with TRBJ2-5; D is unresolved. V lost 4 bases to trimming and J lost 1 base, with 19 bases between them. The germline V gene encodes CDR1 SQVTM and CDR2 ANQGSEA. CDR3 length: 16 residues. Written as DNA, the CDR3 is TGCAGCGTTGGAGGTGGTGAACTACCCCCCCAAGAGACCCAGTACTTC. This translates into CSVGGGELPPQETQYF.

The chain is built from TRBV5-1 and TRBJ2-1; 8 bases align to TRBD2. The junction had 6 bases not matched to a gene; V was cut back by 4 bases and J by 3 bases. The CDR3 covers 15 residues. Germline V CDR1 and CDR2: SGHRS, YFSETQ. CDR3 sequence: CASSRAGEVYNEQFF. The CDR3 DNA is TGCGCCAGCAGCCGAGCGGGAGAGGTCTACAATGAGCAGTTCTTC. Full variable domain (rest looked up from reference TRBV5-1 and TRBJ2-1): KAGVTQTPRYLIKTRGQQVTLSCSPISGHRSVSWYQQTPGQGLQFLFEYFSETQRNKGNFPGRFSGRQFSNSRSEMNVSTLELGDSALYLCASSRAGEVYNEQFFGPGTRLTVL.

DNA for the CDR3: TGTGCCAGCAGCTTGGCCCGACAGGGTAACTCACCCCTCCACTTT. Translating gives CASSLARQGNSPLHF. This chain connects TRBV5-4 to TRBJ1-6; 7 nucleotides agree with TRBD1. V lost 0 bases, J lost 10 bases, and 7 bases stayed unmatched. Germline CDR1 reads SGHNT; CDR2 reads YYREEE (reference sequence). CDR3 size: 15 residues.

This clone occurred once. CDR3 in DNA: TGTGCCACCAGCAACTCCTATGGCTACACCTTC. Its protein is CATSNSYGYTF. The V call is TRBV15, the J call TRBJ1-2; D remains unclear. The CDR3 extends over 11 amino acids. Germline lookup yields CDR1 LNHNV and CDR2 YYDKDF (reference sequence). V gave up 4 bases and J gave up 4 bases, with 4 bases separating them.

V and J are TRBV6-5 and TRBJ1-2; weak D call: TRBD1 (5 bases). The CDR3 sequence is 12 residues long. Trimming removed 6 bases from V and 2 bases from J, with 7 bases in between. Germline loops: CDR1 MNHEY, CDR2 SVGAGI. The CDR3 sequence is CASRTENYGYTF. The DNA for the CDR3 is TGTGCCAGCAGGACAGAGAACTATGGCTACACCTTC.

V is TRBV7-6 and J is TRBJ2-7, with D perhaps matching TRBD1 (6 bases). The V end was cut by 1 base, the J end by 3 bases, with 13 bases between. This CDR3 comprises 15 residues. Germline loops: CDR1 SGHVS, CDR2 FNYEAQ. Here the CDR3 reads CASSLGTDRFYEQYF. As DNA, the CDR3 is TGTGCCAGCAGCTTAGGGACAGATAGGTTCTACGAGCAGTACTTC.

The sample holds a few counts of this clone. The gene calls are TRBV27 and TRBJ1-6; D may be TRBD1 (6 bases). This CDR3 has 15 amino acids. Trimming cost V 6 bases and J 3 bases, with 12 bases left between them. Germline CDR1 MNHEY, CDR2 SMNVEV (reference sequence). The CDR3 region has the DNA TGTGCCAGCAGCCTCACAGGGCTCTATAATTCACCCCTCCACTTT. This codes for CASSLTGLYNSPLHF.

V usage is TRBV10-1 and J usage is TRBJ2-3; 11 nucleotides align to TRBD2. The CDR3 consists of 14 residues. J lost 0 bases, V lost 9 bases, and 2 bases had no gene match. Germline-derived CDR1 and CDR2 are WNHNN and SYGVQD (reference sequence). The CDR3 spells CASGTSGSTDTQYF. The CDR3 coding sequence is TGCGCCAGTGGGACTAGCGGAAGCACAGATACGCAGTATTTT.

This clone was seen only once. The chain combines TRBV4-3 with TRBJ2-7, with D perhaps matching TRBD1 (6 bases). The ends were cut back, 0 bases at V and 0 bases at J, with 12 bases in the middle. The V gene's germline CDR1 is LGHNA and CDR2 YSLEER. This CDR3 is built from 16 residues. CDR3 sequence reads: CASSQDHYRDSYEQYF. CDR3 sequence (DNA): TGCGCCAGCAGCCAAGACCATTACAGGGACTCCTACGAGCAGTACTTC.

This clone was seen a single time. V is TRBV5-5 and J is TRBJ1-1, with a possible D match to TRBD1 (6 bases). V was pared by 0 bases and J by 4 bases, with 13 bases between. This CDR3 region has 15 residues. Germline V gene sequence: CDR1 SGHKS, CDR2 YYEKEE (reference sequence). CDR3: CASSLDQGLITEAFF. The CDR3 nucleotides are TGTGCCAGCAGCTTGGATCAGGGGCTGATCACTGAAGCTTTCTTT.